The sequence of this T cell receptor beta chain was determined in a study of T cell responses to AZD1222 COVID-19 vaccine. Study observations and caveats: There were vaccine-associated CD4 TCRs across spike, dominant at 160-218 and 743-854. Following two doses of AZD1222, Spike-specific TCR breadth and depth rose. The donor cohort was predominantly white British with a female majority, and clonal diversity may have been underestimated.

About this clone: Its cognate antigen is unknown.

Germline CDR1 is MGHRA and CDR2 is YSYEKL. Trimming pared 3 bases from V and 2 bases from J, leaving 12 bases between. This CDR3 is built from 15 residues. Libraries were prepared by immunoSEQ multiplex PCR; TCRdb keeps only in-frame clonotypes and omits some of them. The sample lists about 110,000 clones; 87% were seen once. Here the sequenced sample was peripheral blood, taken 28 days after the second AZD1222 dose. The chain carries TRBV4-1 and TRBJ2-3; TRBD1 might be the D (5 bases). The source of this sequence is an adult who received the AZD1222 COVID-19 vaccine. CDR3 amino acids: CASSHQGIPTDTQYF. CDR3 in DNA: TGCGCCAGCAGCCACCAGGGAATACCCACAGATACGCAGTATTTT.